This T cell receptor beta chain was sequenced for a study of read filtering for tumor transcriptome and immune sequencing. From about 0.4 ug of RNA, a library with molecular barcoded alpha/delta and beta/gamma adaptors was made. TCRdb re-derived calls from the reads in MiXCR, one entry per CDR3 protein. The sample holds some 25,000 distinct CDR3 sequences, around a fifth seen once. At the time of active disease, bone marrow was collected from every patient. Germline CDR1 MNHEY, CDR2 SMNVEV (reference sequence). Unmatched junction bases numbered 20, after V lost 6 bases and J lost 4 bases. CDR3 length: 18 residues. General observations from the study: Correlation between methods rose after single-read clonotypes were removed. In IR-seq, single-read clonotypes were 65% to 90% of clonotypes but around 3.4% of reads.

Points on this clonotype: The target antigen is unknown.

This TCR was recovered from a donor at least 40 years old with multiple myeloma. The rearrangement links TRBV27 to TRBJ2-5; 7 nucleotides line up with TRBD2. Sequenced material: a population of CD138-negative cells sorted from bone marrow. The CDR3 sequence: CASSSLTSRWASGETQYF. The CDR3 nucleotides are TGTGCCAGCAGCTCCCTGACCTCAAGGTGGGCTAGCGGAGAGACCCAGTACTTC.